This entry lists 9 T cell receptor beta chains sequenced from one sample in a study of CD8 T cells in ankylosing spondylitis. Broader study findings: Within ankylosing spondylitis blood, a TCR beta motif made up of seven to nine highly homologous variants appeared to be characteristic.

TCRdb processed the 5' RACE reads anew with MiXCR; each CDR3 protein has one entry. The data contain about 390,000 distinct CDR3 sequences, around 22% of them singletons. No antigen has been identified for these receptors. Material: blood, either unsorted or a sorted T cell fraction (not recorded which). These receptors came from a male donor with ankylosing spondylitis.

There are many counts of this clonotype. The rearrangement joins TRBV12-3 or TRBV12-4 to TRBJ2-1, with D perhaps given as TRBD1 or TRBD2 (5 bases each). The CDR3 totals 14 residues. V dropped 5 bases and J dropped 6 bases, with 14 bases sitting between them. The CDR3 region has the DNA TGTGCCAGCAGTATGGGGGTCAGCGCCAATGAGCAGTTCTTC. This gives the protein CASSMGVSANEQFF.

This clonotype was seen more than once but under ten times. This sequence joins TRBV6-2 or TRBV6-3 and TRBJ2-6; either TRBD1 or TRBD2 may supply D (5 bases each). This CDR3 has 17 amino acids. Germline CDR1 MNHEY, CDR2 SVGEGT. Deletions cut 5 bases from V and 0 bases from J, with 14 bases between. Here the CDR3 reads CASSTPGRVSGANVLTF. CDR3 nucleotides: TGTGCCAGCAGTACACCGGGGCGTGTCTCTGGGGCCAACGTCCTGACTTTC.

The chain links TRBV7-2 to TRBJ2-7, with D unresolved. The CDR3 has 14 residues. Germline-derived CDR1 and CDR2 are SGHTA and FQGNSA. Trimming left V 2 bases short and J 1 base short, with 9 bases between. The CDR3 bases are TGTGCCAGCAGCTTAACTCGGGCGTCCTACGAGCAGTACTTC. Translated: CASSLTRASYEQYF. Based on the CDR3 plus reference TRBV7-2 and TRBJ2-7, the full variable domain is GAGVSQSPSNKVTEKGKDVELRCDPISGHTALYWYRQSLGQGLEFLIYFQGNSAPDKSGLPSDRFSAERTGGSVSTLTIQRTQQEDSAVYLCASSLTRASYEQYFGPGTRLTVT.

The sample holds many counts of this clonotype. V gene TRBV4-1 combines with J gene TRBJ2-1; 14 bases line up with TRBD2. With 0 bases clipped from V and 0 bases from J, the junction kept 13 bases outside the gene matches. CDR1 is MGHRA, CDR2 YSYEKL, per germline. This CDR3 contains 22 residues. CDR3 protein: CASSQDWGGLAGVVSSYNEQFF. CDR3 DNA sequence: TGCGCCAGCAGCCAAGATTGGGGGGGACTAGCGGGGGTCGTGAGCTCCTACAATGAGCAGTTCTTC.

In this sample, this clonotype turned up a few times. The rearrangement joins TRBV7-9 to TRBJ1-1; D not certain. The CDR3 spans 14 residues. Germline V gene sequence: CDR1 SEHNR, CDR2 FQNEAQ (reference sequence). Deletions cut 0 bases from V and 1 base from J, with 6 bases between. This CDR3 is CASSLAARNTEAFF. The CDR3 coding sequence is TGTGCCAGCAGCTTAGCGGCCAGGAACACTGAAGCTTTCTTT.

This clonotype was counted between two and nine times. The rearrangement joins TRBV27 to TRBJ2-7; 7 nucleotides match TRBD2. Trimming at V came to 5 bases and at J to 4 bases, leaving 8 bases not matched to a gene. The CDR3 is made up of 14 amino acids. The germline V gene encodes CDR1 MNHEY and CDR2 SMNVEV (reference sequence). The CDR3 DNA reads as TGTGCCAGCAGTGATGCGGGAGCGGGGTACGAGCAGTACTTC. Protein product: CASSDAGAGYEQYF.

The CDR3 DNA follows: TGCAGTGCAGACAAAACAGGTTATAACTATGGCTACACCTTC. Its translation is CSADKTGYNYGYTF. The chain is built from TRBV20-1 and TRBJ1-2; possible D gene TRBD1, 5 bases. CDR3 length equals 14 residues. From germline, CDR1 is DFQATT and CDR2 SNEGSKA (reference sequence). The V end lost 6 bases, the J end lost 1 base, and 15 bases lay between the germline ends.

The chain is built from TRBV29-1 and TRBJ1-4, with 11 bases aligning to TRBD1. The CDR3 is 14 amino acids. The trim removed 5 bases at V and 8 bases at J, leaving 7 bases unmatched. Germline V CDR1 and CDR2: SQVTM, ANQGSEA. The CDR3: CSVRSGTGGEKLFF. The CDR3 coding sequence is TGCAGCGTTCGATCCGGGACAGGGGGAGAAAAACTGTTTTTT.

The rearrangement links TRBV7-9 to TRBJ2-3, with 11 bases that match TRBD2. The CDR3 covers 17 residues. After removal of 3 bases from V and 2 bases from J, the junction contained 7 bases not matched to a gene. The germline V gene has CDR1 SEHNR and CDR2 FQNEAQ (reference sequence). The CDR3 protein is CASSFSLAGVHTDTQYF. As DNA, the CDR3 is TGTGCCAGCAGCTTTTCACTAGCGGGAGTACACACAGATACGCAGTATTTT.